This TCR beta chain stems from a study of shared clonotypes between healthy human individuals. Study-level background: A donor's plate count was three for CD4 naive and three for CD4 memory; CD8 naive had two and CD8 memory one.

Naive CD8 populations comprised CD45RO-negative cells positively selected for CCR7, excluding terminally differentiated effector memory CD45RA+ cells. Some clones are missing from TCRdb's copy, which holds only in-frame ones; the method was immunoSEQ multiplex PCR. Here the sample spans about 2 million clones, about 95% being singletons. Germline CDR1 is MDHEN and CDR2 is SYDVKM. The V end lost 6 bases, the J end lost 4 bases, and 12 bases lay between the germline ends. The CDR3 contains 13 residues. The receptor was derived from a man aged 18-30 years in good health. The chain combines TRBV28 with TRBJ1-1, with unresolved D. The sequenced sample was naive CD8+ T cells sorted from blood. The chain's CDR3 is CASRFLMGTEAFF. CDR3 nucleotides: TGTGCCAGCAGATTCCTTATGGGCACTGAAGCTTTCTTT.